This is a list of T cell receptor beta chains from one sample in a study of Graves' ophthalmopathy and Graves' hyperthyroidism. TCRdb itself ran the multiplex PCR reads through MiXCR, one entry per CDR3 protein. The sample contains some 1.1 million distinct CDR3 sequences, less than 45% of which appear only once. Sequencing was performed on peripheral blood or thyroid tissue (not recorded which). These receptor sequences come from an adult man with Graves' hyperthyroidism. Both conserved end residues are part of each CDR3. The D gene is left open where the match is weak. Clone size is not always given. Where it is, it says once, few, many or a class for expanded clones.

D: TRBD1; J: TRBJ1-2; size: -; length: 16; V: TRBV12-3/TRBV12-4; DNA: TGTGCCAGCAGTTTTGGTGCAGCTGGGACAGGATATGGCTACACCTTC; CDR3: CASSFGAAGTGYGYTF
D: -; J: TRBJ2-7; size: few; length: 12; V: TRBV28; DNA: TGTGCCAGCACCCCGGGAAGTTACGAGCAGTACTTC; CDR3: CASTPGSYEQYF
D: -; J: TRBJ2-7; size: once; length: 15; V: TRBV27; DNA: TGTGCCAGCAGTTCGACAACCCGGGTTATATACGAGCAGTACTTC; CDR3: CASSSTTRVIYEQYF
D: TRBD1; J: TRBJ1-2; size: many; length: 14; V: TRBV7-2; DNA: TGTGCCAGCAGCTTAAAGATCACAGGGGATGGCTACACCTTC; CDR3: CASSLKITGDGYTF
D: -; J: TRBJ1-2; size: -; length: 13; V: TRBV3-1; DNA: TGTGCCAGCAGCCCTACAGCCCGGTATGGCTACACCTTC; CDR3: CASSPTARYGYTF
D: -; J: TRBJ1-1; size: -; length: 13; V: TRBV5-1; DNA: TGCGCCAGCAGCCCGGCCGCCCTGTCTGAAGCTTTCTTT; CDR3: CASSPAALSEAFF
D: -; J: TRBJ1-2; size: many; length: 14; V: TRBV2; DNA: TGTGCCAGCGGTCTCCGCGGGGGGATGAATGGCTACACCTTC; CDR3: CASGLRGGMNGYTF
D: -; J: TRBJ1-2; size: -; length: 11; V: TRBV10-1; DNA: TGCGCCGAGCACCAGCCTTATGGCTACACCTTC; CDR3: CAEHQPYGYTF
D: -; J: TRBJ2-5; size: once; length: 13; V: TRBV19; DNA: TGTGCCAGTAGGAACAGGGCCCAAGAGACCCAGTACTTC; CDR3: CASRNRAQETQYF
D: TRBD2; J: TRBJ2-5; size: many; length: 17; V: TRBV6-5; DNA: TGTGCCAGCAGTTACTCGTTTCCAGCGGGAGAAAGAGAGACCCAGTACTTC; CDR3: CASSYSFPAGERETQYF
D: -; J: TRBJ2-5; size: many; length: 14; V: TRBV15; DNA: TGTGCCACCAGCAGAGTGGATAGGAAAGAGACCCAGTACTTC; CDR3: CATSRVDRKETQYF
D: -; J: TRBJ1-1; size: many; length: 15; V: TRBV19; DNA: TGTGCCAGTAGTACCTCCACAGGGATGAACACTGAAGCTTTCTTT; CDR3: CASSTSTGMNTEAFF
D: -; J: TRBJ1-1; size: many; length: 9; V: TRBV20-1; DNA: TGCAGTGCTACCACTTACAGGTACTTT; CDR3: CSATTYRYF
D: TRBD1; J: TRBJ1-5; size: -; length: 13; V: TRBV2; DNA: TGTGCCAGCAACACAGGGGGCAGTCAGCCCCAGCATTTT; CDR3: CASNTGGSQPQHF
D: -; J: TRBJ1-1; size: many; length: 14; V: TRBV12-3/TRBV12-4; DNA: TGTGCCAGCAGTTTTGGGCTCGCGGGCACTGAAGCTTTCTTT; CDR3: CASSFGLAGTEAFF
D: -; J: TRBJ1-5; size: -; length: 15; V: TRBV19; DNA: TGTGCCAGTAGTATAAGGGTGAATAGCAATCAGCCCCAGCATTTT; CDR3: CASSIRVNSNQPQHF
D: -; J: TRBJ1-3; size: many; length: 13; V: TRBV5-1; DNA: TGCGCCAGCAGTGAAACCTTTGGAAACACCATATATTTT; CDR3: CASSETFGNTIYF